This TCR beta chain was obtained from a study of T-cell memory formation after mild COVID-19. Study summary: Largely donor-specific TCR clusters were found.

A single record per CDR3 protein comes from TCRdb applying MiXCR to the 5' RACE reads. Here the sample spans 350,000 to 500,000 distinct CDR3 sequences, around 17% being singletons. The CDR3 spans 14 residues. Germline assignment: CDR1 ENHRY and CDR2 SYGVKD. Trimming took 9 bases from V and 5 from J, leaving 19 bases between them. The table lists this clonotype with many counts. Its antigen is still unknown. Findings of the study overall: Clones contracting over day 15 to 85 were CD4/CD8 balanced, with later expanders leaning CD4+.

The TCR originated in a man younger than 35 who had mild COVID-19 (a few samples of this study predate the infection). Cell type and time point are not known. The rearrangement links TRBV10-3 to TRBJ2-5; D possibly uses TRBD1 or TRBD2 (6 bases each). Source material: PBMCs or a T cell subset sorted from them (not recorded which). CDR3 coding DNA: TGTGCCATAGGACAGCGAGACCGGGGGGAGACCCAGTACTTC. It codes for CAIGQRDRGETQYF.